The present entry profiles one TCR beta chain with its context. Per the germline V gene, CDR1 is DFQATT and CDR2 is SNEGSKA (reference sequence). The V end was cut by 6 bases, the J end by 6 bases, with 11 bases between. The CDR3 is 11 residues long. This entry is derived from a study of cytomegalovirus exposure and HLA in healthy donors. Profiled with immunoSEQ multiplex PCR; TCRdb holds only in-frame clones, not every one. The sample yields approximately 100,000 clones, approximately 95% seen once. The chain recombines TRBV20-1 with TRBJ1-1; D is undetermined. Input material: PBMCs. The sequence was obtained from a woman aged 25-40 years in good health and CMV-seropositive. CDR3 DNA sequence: TGCAGTGCCCCCGGGTGGCCTGAAGCTTTCTTT. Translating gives CSAPGWPEAFF.